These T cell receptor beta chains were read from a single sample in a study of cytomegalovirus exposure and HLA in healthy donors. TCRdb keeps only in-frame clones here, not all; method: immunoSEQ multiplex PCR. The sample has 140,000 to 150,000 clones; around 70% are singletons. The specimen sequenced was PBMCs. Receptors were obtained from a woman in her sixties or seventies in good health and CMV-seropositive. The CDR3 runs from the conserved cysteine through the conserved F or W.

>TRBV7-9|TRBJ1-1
CASSPDAGGWVTEAFF
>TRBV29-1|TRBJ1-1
CSVEIGGGTEAFF
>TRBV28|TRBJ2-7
CASSSGDIYEQYF
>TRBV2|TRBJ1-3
CASSENRAGNTIYF
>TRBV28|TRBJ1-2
CASRRTGGGRNYGYTF
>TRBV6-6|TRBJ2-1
CASSYPGQGNEQFF
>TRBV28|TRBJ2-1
CASKADEQFF
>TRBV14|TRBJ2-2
CASSPLGGESNTGELFF
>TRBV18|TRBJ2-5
CASSPQDNLYQETQYF
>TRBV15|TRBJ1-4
CATSWTAATNEKLFF
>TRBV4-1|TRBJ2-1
CASSQAGLAYEQFF
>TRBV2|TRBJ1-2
CASRDSRSGYTF
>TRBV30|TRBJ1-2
CACDRQYINYGYTF
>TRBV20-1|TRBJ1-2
CSAQTGNGYTF
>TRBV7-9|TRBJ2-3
CASSLAAPSTDTQYF
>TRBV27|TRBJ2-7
CASSLIGGTGAFEQYF
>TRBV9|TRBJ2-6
CASSVTSSGANVLTF
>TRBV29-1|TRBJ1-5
CSVEDPGKPQHF